Sequencing of this TCR beta chain was carried out in a study of breast tumors, draining lymph nodes, adjacent tissues. Samples came from axillary lymph nodes draining the breast cancer. The CDR3 runs to 14 residues. V was trimmed by 5 bases and J by 0 bases, leaving 8 bases between them. Germline V lookup: CDR1 SEHNR, CDR2 FQNEAQ (reference sequence). Study-wide results and limits: Compared with basal-like, luminal-like tumors shared significantly more repertoire with nontumor tissue. Tumor TCR diversity was below lymph nodes but above nontumor tissue. Tumor T cell lymph node origin was a supported hypothesis, not proven. The data were judged consistent with most tumor T cells coming from lymph node and expanding in tumor.

TCRdb recomputed calls from the multiplex PCR reads with MiXCR, one row per CDR3 protein. The sample has 150,000 to 200,000 distinct CDR3 sequences, 25% to 40% seen once. This clonotype has a count of ten or more. What it binds is unknown. Sequencing was done on a sample of axillary lymph node tissue. The rearrangement links TRBV7-9 to TRBJ1-3, with D possibly matching TRBD1 (5 bases). This sequence originates from a female donor with breast cancer. Some clones in this sample may be carry-over from other donors' samples. Here the CDR3 reads CASSQGNSGNTIYF. In nucleotides, the CDR3 is TGTGCCAGCAGCCAGGGTAACTCTGGAAACACCATATATTTT. Using reference TRBV7-9 and TRBJ1-3 for the parts outside the CDR3, the full variable domain is DTGVSQNPRHKITKRGQNVTFRCDPISEHNRLYWYRQTLGQGPEFLTYFQNEAQLEKSRLLSDRFSAERPKGSFSTLEIQRTEQGDSAMYLCASSQGNSGNTIYFGEGSWLTVV.